This TCR beta chain derives from a study of beta chain features in type 1 diabetes (dated by TCRdb to 2016 to 2019). Study-level background: Mean age, gender distribution, total cell number and subset yield did not differ between patients and healthy donors. A total of roughly 99,000,000 sorted cells were examined across all samples, and the number of cells per subset was strongly correlated with RNA yield. The study compared the TCRB repertoires of sorted circulating CD4+ T cell subsets in recently diagnosed type 1 diabetes patients with those in matched healthy donors. Naive and central memory subsets were obtained from all 30 or so donors, but regulatory and stem cell-like memory subsets were isolated from only 8 patients and roughly eight healthy donors. The paper as a whole reports these results and caveats: PCR might favor shorter templates, but patient and control samples were amplified and corrected together, so any skew would affect both groups equally. A moderate but significant shortening of TCRB CDR3 length was observed in type 1 diabetes patients in all four CD4+ subsets. Fewer insertions and more nucleotide deletions at VDJ recombination sites were observed in patients with type 1 diabetes, implying thymic rearrangement abnormalities. Naive, central memory and regulatory TCRB repertoires appeared more similar among patients than among healthy donors. Sequencing cDNA rather than genomic DNA could over-represent highly expressing activated cells, although activation and CD3 levels did not differ between groups. HLA sub-analyses involved small numbers of individuals, so any influence of HLA type on TCRB rearrangement remained unresolved.

The entire amount of isolated RNA was reverse transcribed using the High Capacity cDNA Reverse Transcription Kit, so the sequenced TCRB transcripts were expressed ones. Deep immunoSEQ sequencing was performed on naive, central memory and regulatory T cell samples, with an average of roughly 3.5 million total reads per sample. After sorted cells were lysed in RLT buffer, RNA was extracted with DNase-treated RNeasy Micro or Mini kits, with the choice depending on cell number. To prevent cross-contamination, every cell subset was processed on its own, while patient and healthy donor samples were processed together. TCRB sequences were amplified from cDNA with the immunoSEQ multiplex PCR, producing 87-bp fragments spanning the CDR3 region. Amplicons were sequenced on the Illumina HiSeq platform. Per the original workflow: PCR bias was corrected computationally using synthetic template baselines, and reads within Hamming distance 2 were collapsed, with unmergeable singletons discarded. Reads were aligned to IMGT to assign V, D and J genes, CDR3 length, and insertions or deletions at six rearrangement sites. Within each subset, clonotype counts were normalized to the number of sorted cells before true diversity and Gini coefficients were calculated with the tcR R package. Repertoire sharing was quantified using the overlap coefficient calculated on TCRB nucleotide sequences. The clones in this table, taken by TCRdb from immuneACCESS, are in-frame only. Not every clone is retained; where verified, under half of the shortfall comes from an unresolved V gene, and the cause of the rest is unknown. V, J and clone size derive from that table, while D and trimming were established from the DNA sequence. Recorded for this sample are about 170,000 clones; roughly 8% of them occurred a single time. In total, the top ten clones hold 0.5% of the sample.

The CDR3 starts with the cysteine, ends with the phenylalanine, and has 13 residues. Of all the DNA, just the CDR3 is kept, 39 bases in frame from base 1. For CDR1 and CDR2, the germline V gene lists SGHRS and YFSETQ. V is clipped by 1 base and J by 4 bases, and the sequence between their germline boundaries is 8 bases long. A single peripheral blood draw of about 116 mL on average was collected from each donor into heparinised tubes. A BD FACSAria II and a panel including CD45RO, CCR7, CD25, CD127, CD95 and CD27 were used to sort naive, central memory, regulatory and stem cell-like memory CD4+ T cells. All sorted populations exceeded 95% purity. Right away, PBMCs were isolated by Lymphoprep density gradient centrifugation and were stained directly, with no culture step. So that batch effects would be minimized, each experiment stained and sorted samples in pairs, pairing one healthy donor with one patient.

As regards this clone: No cognate antigen has been identified for it. Base qualities are not provided; no much larger clone lies one nucleotide away.

The receptor's source is a man between 18 and 35 years old with type 1 diabetes. Sequencing was done on a sample of central memory CD4+ T cells from blood. Recombination linked TRBV5-1 to TRBJ2-5; the D gene is perhaps TRBD1, from 5 matching bases. The DNA reads TGCGCCAGCAGCTTGCAAAGGGGAGAGACCCAGTACTTC. Translated, this is CASSLQRGETQYF.